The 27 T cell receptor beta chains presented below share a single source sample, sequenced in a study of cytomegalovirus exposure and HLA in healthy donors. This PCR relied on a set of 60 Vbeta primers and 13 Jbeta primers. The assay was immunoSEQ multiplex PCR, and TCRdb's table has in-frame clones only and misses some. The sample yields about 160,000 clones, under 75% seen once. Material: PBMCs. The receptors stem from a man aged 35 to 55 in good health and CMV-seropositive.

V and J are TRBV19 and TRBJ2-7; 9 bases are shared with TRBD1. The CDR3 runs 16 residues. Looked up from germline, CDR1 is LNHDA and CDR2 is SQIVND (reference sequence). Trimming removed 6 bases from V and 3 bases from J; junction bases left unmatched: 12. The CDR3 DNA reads TGTGCCAGTAGCACCTCCGGGACAGGGCGGGTCTACGAGCAGTACTTC. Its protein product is CASSTSGTGRVYEQYF.

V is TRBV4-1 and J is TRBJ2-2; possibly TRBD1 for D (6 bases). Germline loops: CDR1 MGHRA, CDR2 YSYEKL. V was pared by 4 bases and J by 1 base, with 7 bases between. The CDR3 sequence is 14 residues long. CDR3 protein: CASSLGQNTGELFF. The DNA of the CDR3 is TGCGCCAGCAGCCTGGGACAGAACACCGGGGAGCTGTTTTTT.

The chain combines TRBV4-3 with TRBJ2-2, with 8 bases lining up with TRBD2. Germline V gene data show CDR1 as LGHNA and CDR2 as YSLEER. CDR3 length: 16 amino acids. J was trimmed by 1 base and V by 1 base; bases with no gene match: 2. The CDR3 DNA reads TGCGCCAGCAGCCAAGGAACTAGCGGGAACACCGGGGAGCTGTTTTTT. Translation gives CASSQGTSGNTGELFF.

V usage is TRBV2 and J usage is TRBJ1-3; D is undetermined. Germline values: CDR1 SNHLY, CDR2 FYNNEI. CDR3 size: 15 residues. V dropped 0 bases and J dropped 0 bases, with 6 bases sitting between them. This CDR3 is CASSEAPVSGNTIYF. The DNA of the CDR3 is TGTGCCAGCAGTGAAGCTCCCGTCTCTGGAAACACCATATATTTT.

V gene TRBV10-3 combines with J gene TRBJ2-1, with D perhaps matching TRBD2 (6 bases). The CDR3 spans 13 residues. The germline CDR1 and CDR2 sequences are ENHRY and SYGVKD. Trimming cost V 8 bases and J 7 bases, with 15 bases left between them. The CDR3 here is CAIGAGGQNEQFF. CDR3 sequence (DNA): TGTGCCATCGGAGCGGGCGGGCAAAATGAGCAGTTCTTC.

The CDR3 DNA is TGTGCCAGCAGTGATCAGGGGCTGGACGAGCAGTACTTC. Translated: CASSDQGLDEQYF. The chain couples TRBV6-1 to TRBJ2-7; a possible D gene is TRBD1 (6 bases). In germline, CDR1 is MNHNS, CDR2 SASEGT. The V and J ends lost 3 bases and 5 bases respectively, with 11 bases between them. The CDR3 has 13 amino acids.

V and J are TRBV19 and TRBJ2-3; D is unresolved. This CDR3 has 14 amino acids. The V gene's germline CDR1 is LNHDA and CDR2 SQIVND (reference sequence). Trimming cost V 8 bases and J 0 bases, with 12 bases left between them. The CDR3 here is CASGFRSSTDTQYF. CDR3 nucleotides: TGTGCCAGTGGTTTCAGGTCTAGCACAGATACGCAGTATTTT.

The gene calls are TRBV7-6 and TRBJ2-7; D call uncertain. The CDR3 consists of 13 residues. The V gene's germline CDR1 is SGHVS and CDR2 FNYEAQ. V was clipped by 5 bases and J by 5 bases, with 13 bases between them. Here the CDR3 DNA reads TGTGCCAGCAGCCCAACTCCTATGGACGAGCAGTACTTC. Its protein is CASSPTPMDEQYF.

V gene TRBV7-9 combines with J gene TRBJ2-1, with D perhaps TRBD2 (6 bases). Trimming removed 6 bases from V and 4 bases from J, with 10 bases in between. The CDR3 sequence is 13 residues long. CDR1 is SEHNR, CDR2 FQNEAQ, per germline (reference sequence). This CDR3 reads CASRREGYNEQFF. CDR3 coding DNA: TGTGCCAGCAGGCGGGAAGGGTACAATGAGCAGTTCTTC.

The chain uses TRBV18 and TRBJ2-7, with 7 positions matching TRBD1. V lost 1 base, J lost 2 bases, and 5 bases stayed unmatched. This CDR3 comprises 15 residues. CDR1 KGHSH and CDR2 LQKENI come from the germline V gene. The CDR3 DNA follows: TGTGCCAGCTCACCACTGAACAGGGGAACCTACGAGCAGTACTTC. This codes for CASSPLNRGTYEQYF.

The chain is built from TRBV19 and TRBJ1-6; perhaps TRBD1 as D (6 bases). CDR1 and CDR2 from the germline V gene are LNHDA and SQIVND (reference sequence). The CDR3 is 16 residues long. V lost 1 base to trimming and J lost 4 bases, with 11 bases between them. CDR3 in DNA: TGTGCCAGTAGTATAGGCGAGGGGGTGTATAATTCACCCCTCCACTTT. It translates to CASSIGEGVYNSPLHF.

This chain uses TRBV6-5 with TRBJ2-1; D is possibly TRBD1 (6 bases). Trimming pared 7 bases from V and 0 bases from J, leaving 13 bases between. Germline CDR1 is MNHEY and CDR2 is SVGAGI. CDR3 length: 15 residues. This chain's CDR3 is CASTSSDSSYNEQFF. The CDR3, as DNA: TGTGCCAGCACCTCCTCGGACAGCTCCTACAATGAGCAGTTCTTC.

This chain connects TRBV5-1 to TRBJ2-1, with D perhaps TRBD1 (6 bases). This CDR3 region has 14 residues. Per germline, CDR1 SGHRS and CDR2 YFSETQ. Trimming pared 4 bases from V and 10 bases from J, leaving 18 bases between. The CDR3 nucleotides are TGCGCCAGCAGCCTCGGGCAGGGGACACGGGAGCAGTTCTTC. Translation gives CASSLGQGTREQFF.

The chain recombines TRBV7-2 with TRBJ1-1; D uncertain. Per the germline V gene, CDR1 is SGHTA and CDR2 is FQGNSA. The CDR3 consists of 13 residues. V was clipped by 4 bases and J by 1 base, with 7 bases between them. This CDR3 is CASSWSENTEAFF. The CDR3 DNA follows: TGTGCCAGCAGCTGGAGCGAGAACACTGAAGCTTTCTTT.

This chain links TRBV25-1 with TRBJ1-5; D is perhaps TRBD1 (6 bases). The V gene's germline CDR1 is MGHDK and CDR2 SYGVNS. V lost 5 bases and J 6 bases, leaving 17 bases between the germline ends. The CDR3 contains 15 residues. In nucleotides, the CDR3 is TGTGCCAGCAGTCCCGGGGGGGGCTCGGCTCAGCCCCAGCATTTT. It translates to CASSPGGGSAQPQHF.

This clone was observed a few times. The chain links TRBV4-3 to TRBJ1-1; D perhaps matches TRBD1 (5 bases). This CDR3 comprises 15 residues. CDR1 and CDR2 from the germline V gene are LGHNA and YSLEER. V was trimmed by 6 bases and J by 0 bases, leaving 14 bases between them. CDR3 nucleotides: TGCGCCAGCAGACCCGACAGTTTAATGAACACTGAAGCTTTCTTT. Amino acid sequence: CASRPDSLMNTEAFF.

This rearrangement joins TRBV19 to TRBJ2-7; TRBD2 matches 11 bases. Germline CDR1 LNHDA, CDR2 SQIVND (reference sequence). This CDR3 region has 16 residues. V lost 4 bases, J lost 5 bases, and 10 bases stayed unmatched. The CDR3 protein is CASSTPLAGGLHEQYF. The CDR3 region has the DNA TGTGCCAGTAGTACCCCCCTAGCGGGGGGCCTCCACGAGCAGTACTTC.

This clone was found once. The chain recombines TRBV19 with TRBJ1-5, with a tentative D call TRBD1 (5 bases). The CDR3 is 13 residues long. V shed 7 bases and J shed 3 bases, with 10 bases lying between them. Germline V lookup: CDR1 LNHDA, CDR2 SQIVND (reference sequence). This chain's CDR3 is CASTGSANQPQHF. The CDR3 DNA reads TGTGCCAGTACAGGGTCGGCCAATCAGCCCCAGCATTTT.

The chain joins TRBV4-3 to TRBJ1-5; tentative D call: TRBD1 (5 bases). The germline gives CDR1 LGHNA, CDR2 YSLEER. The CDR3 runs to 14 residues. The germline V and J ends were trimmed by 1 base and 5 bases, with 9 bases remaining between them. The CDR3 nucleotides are TGCGCCAGCAGCCAAGTACAGGCTGATCAGCCCCAGCATTTT. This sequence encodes CASSQVQADQPQHF.

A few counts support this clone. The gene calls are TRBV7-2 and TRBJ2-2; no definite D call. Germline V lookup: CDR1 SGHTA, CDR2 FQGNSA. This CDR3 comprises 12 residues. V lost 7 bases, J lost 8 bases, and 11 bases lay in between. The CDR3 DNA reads TGTGCCAGCACCCTGTCCCCTGGGGAGCTGTTTTTT. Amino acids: CASTLSPGELFF.

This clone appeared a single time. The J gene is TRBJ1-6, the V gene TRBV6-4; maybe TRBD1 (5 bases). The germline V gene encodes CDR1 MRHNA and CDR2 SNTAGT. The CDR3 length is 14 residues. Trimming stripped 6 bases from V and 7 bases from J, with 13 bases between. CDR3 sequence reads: CASSPGGLNSPLHF. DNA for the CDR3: TGTGCCAGCAGCCCGGGGGGACTCAATTCACCCCTCCACTTT.

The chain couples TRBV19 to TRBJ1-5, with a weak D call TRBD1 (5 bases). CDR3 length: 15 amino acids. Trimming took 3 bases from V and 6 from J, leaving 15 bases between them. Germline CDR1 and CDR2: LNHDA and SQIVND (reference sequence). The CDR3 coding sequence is TGTGCCAGTAGTATGGTGGGAGGGGCAATTCAGCCCCAGCATTTT. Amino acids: CASSMVGGAIQPQHF.

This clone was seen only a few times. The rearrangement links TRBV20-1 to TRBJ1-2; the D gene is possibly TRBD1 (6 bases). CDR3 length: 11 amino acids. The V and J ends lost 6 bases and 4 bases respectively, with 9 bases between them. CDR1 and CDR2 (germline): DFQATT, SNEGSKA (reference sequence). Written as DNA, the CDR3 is TGCAGTGCCACCAGGGGCTATGGCTACACCTTC. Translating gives CSATRGYGYTF.

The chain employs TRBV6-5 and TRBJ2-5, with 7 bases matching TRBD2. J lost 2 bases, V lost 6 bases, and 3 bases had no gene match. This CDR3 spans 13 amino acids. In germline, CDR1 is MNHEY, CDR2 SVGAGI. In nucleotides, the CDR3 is TGTGCCAGCAGAACGGGACTACAAGAGACCCAGTACTTC. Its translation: CASRTGLQETQYF.

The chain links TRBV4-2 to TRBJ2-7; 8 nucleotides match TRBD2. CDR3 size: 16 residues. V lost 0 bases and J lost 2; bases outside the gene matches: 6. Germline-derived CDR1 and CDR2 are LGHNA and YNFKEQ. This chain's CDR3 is CASSQDQAGGAYEQYF. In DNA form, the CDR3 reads TGTGCCAGCAGCCAAGATCAGGCGGGGGGCGCCTACGAGCAGTACTTC.

CDR3 residues: CASSVGALYTYEQYF. Here the CDR3 DNA reads TGTGCCAGCAGCGTAGGGGCCCTTTATACCTACGAGCAGTACTTC. The rearrangement uses TRBV9 and TRBJ2-7; D ambiguous. The CDR3 spans 15 residues. CDR1 is SGDLS, CDR2 YYNGEE, per germline. Deletions cut 0 bases from V and 2 bases from J, with 12 bases between.

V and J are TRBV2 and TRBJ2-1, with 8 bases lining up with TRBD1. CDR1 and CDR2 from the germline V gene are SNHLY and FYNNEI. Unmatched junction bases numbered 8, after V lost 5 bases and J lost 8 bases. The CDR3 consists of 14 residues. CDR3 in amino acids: CASSPRQGPDEQFF. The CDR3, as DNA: TGTGCCAGCAGTCCCAGACAGGGGCCGGATGAGCAGTTCTTC. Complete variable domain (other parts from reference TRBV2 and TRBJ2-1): EPEVTQTPSHQVTQMGQEVILRCVPISNHLYFYWYRQILGQKVEFLVSFYNNEISEKSEIFDDQFSVERPDGSNFTLKIRSTKLEDSAMYFCASSPRQGPDEQFFGPGTRLTVL.